This T cell receptor beta chain was recorded in a study of somatic mutations in cytotoxic T cells in rheumatoid arthritis. Study information: Several of the V beta antibody-stained T-cell populations were flow-sorted at nearly 100% purity; V beta1+ cells were among them and were sequenced for TCRB. Study-wide points: With age, CD8+ clonality increased in rheumatoid arthritis patients, whereas no such increase appeared in healthy controls. The authors did not know the antigen targets of the expanded CD8+ clones.

Per the germline V gene, CDR1 is MNHNS and CDR2 is SASEGT. The CDR3 runs 14 residues. Between the trimmed V and J ends, which lost 1 base and 2 bases, there was a span of 7 bases. This clone was recorded only once. Its specificity is unknown. Here immunoSEQ multiplex PCR was the method, and the copy in TCRdb shows in-frame clones only, minus some. This table holds about 18,000 clones, around four fifths found once. Positive magnetic bead selection, which isolated the CD4+ and CD8+ cells, was followed by a flow cytometry check of purity. This sequence was found in an adult with rheumatoid arthritis. The genes are TRBV6-1 and TRBJ2-3; D remains ambiguous. Sequenced: CD8+ T cells sorted from blood. CDR3: CASSEGPNTDTQYF. As DNA, the CDR3 is TGTGCCAGCAGTGAAGGTCCTAACACAGATACGCAGTATTTT.